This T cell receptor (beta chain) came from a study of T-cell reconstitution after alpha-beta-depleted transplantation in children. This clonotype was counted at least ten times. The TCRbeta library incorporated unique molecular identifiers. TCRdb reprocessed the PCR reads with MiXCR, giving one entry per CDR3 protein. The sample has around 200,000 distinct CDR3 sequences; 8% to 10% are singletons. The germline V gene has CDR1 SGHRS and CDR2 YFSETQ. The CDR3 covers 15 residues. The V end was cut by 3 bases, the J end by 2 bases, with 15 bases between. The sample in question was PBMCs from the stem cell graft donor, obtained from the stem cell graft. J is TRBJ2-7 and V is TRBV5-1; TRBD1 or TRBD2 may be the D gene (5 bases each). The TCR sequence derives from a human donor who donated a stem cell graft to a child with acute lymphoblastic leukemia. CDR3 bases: TGCGCCAGCAGCTATTTTGTGGGGGAGACCTACGAGCAGTACTTC. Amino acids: CASSYFVGETYEQYF.